The 12 T cell receptor beta chains given below trace back to one sample, sequenced in a study of identical twins' blood T cells. TCRdb reanalysed the 5' RACE reads using MiXCR and keeps one entry per CDR3 protein. The table lists hundreds of thousands of distinct CDR3 sequences, over 25% of them singletons. The sample was PBMCs. The receptor source for this set is a woman aged 18 to 55 in good health.

This clonotype occurred many times. This chain links TRBV20-1 with TRBJ1-5, with a tentative D call TRBD1 (5 bases). The germline V gene has CDR1 DFQATT and CDR2 SNEGSKA (reference sequence). The V end was cut by 0 bases, the J end by 9 bases, with 15 bases between. The CDR3 sequence is 14 residues long. The CDR3 DNA sequence: TGCAGTGCTAGAGATTATGGAGGGGTCCCGCCCCAGCATTTT. This translates into CSARDYGGVPPQHF.

This clonotype occurred a few times. This chain connects TRBV6-2 or TRBV6-3 to TRBJ2-1; no definite D call. CDR1 is MNHEY, CDR2 SVGEGT, per germline. V lost 2 bases to trimming and J lost 8 bases, with 4 bases between them. The CDR3 is made up of 11 amino acids. The CDR3 reads CASSYDHEQFF. CDR3 DNA sequence: TGTGCCAGCAGTTACGACCATGAGCAGTTCTTC.

This clonotype was counted once. The chain couples TRBV7-8 to TRBJ1-2; perhaps TRBD1 as D (6 bases). The CDR3 covers 14 residues. V was shortened by 0 bases and J by 4 bases, with 9 bases between the two germline ends. CDR1 and CDR2 (germline): SGHVS, FQNEAQ. CDR3 loop: CASSLAGHPYGYTF. Here the CDR3 DNA reads TGTGCCAGCAGCTTAGCGGGACACCCCTATGGCTACACCTTC.

The chain combines TRBV29-1 with TRBJ2-7; TRBD1 aligns across 9 bases. The CDR3 totals 13 residues. J lost 2 bases, V lost 6 bases, and 5 bases had no gene match. CDR1 SQVTM and CDR2 ANQGSEA come from the germline V gene. Written as DNA, the CDR3 is TGCAGCGTGTACAGGGGGCTGACCTACGAGCAGTACTTC. Amino acid sequence: CSVYRGLTYEQYF.

V and J are TRBV3-1 and TRBJ1-4; D not certain. V was cut by 8 bases and J by 0 bases, with 7 bases left in between. Germline CDR1 is LGHDT and CDR2 is YNNKEL (reference sequence). The CDR3 consists of 13 residues. The CDR3 sequence: CASGGATNEKLFF. The DNA for the CDR3 is TGTGCCAGCGGTGGTGCAACTAATGAAAAACTGTTTTTT.

This clonotype was seen ten or more times. V is TRBV5-1 and J is TRBJ1-1, with D unclear. The CDR3 is 14 amino acids. Per germline, CDR1 SGHRS and CDR2 YFSETQ. V was clipped by 2 bases and J by 0 bases, with 8 bases between them. Written as DNA, the CDR3 is TGCGCCAGCAGCTTTACGGGGTTGAACACTGAAGCTTTCTTT. This encodes CASSFTGLNTEAFF.

The chain has TRBV7-8 and TRBJ1-1; TRBD1 matches 7 bases. CDR3 size: 17 residues. The V segment lost 5 bases and the J segment 0 bases; nucleotides outside the gene matches: 12. The germline gives CDR1 SGHVS, CDR2 FQNEAQ. The DNA of the CDR3 is TGTGCCAGCAGCAAGTACAGGGGTGCGTCCGTGAACACTGAAGCTTTCTTT. Translation gives CASSKYRGASVNTEAFF.

This rearrangement joins TRBV5-4 to TRBJ2-1; TRBD2 agrees at 8 bases. Germline trimming cut 1 base from V and 2 bases from J; bases unmatched to any gene: 11. CDR1 is SGHNT, CDR2 YYREEE, per germline (reference sequence). The CDR3 covers 18 residues. The CDR3 is CASSLIPRGGRAYNEQFF. Written as DNA, the CDR3 is TGTGCCAGCAGCTTGATTCCTCGGGGGGGCCGGGCCTACAATGAGCAGTTCTTC.

This rearrangement joins TRBV21-1 to TRBJ1-1. TRBV21-1 is a listed pseudogene. CDR3 length: 12 residues. In nucleotides, the CDR3 is TGTGCCAGCACCACGAGGGCCACTGAAGCTTTCTTT. Amino acids: CASTTRATEAFF.

Points on this clonotype: Germline and junction disagree at one end, which may indicate a read error. J is TRBJ1-1 and V is TRBV9; D possibly corresponds to TRBD1 (6 bases). Per germline, CDR1 SGDLS and CDR2 YYNGEE. This CDR3 has 13 amino acids. CDR3 region: CGSSVGGGTEAFF. For the CDR3, the DNA is TGTGGCAGCAGCGTAGGAGGGGGCACTGAAGCTTTCTTT.

This clonotype was counted ten times or more. The chain recombines TRBV5-1 with TRBJ1-1; D might be TRBD1 (5 bases). The germline gives CDR1 SGHRS, CDR2 YFSETQ. V lost 5 bases and J lost 6, with 11 bases in between. The CDR3 runs 12 residues. The CDR3 protein is CASSSQGAEAFF. CDR3 bases: TGCGCCAGCAGTTCTCAAGGGGCTGAAGCTTTCTTT.

This clonotype was recorded many times. The chain links TRBV2 to TRBJ2-5, with a weak D call TRBD1 (6 bases). Trimming took 2 bases from V and 4 from J, leaving 11 bases between them. CDR1 SNHLY and CDR2 FYNNEI come from the germline V gene. This CDR3 is built from 14 residues. The CDR3 protein is CASSELGTRETQYF. The DNA for the CDR3 is TGTGCCAGCAGTGAATTGGGGACACGAGAGACCCAGTACTTC.